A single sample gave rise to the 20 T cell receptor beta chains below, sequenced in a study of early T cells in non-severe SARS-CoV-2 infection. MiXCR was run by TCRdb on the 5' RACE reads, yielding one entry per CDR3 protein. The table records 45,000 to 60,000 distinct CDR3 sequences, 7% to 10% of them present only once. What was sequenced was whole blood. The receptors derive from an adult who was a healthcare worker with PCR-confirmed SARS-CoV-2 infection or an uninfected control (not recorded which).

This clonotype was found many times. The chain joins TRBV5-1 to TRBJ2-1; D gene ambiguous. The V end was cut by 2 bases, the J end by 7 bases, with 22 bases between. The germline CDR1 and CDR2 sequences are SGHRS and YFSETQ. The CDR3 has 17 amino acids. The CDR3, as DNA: TGCGCCAGCAGCTTCTACCAACGGTCCCTCGGTAGGAATGAGCAGTTCTTC. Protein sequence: CASSFYQRSLGRNEQFF.

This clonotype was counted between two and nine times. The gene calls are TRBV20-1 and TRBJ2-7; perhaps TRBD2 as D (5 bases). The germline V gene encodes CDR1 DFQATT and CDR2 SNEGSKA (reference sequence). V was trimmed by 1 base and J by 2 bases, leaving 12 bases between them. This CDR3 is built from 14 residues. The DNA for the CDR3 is TGCAGTGCTAGAGTGGCGGGCCAAACCTACGAGCAGTACTTC. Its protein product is CSARVAGQTYEQYF.

The CDR3 DNA sequence: TGTGCCAGCAATCTTCAGGGGCCCGGAAACACCATATATTTT. This sequence encodes CASNLQGPGNTIYF. This chain uses TRBV6-6 with TRBJ1-3; D is perhaps TRBD1 (6 bases). Germline V gene data show CDR1 as MNHNY and CDR2 as SVGAGI (reference sequence). V dropped 7 bases and J dropped 4 bases, with 14 bases sitting between them. CDR3 length: 14 amino acids.

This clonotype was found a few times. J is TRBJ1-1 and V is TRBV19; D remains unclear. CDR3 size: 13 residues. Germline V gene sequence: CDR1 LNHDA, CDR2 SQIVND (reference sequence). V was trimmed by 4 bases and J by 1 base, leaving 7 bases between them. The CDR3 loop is CASSSGGNTEAFF. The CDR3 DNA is TGTGCCAGTAGTAGTGGTGGGAACACTGAAGCTTTCTTT.

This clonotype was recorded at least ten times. The chain's CDR3 is CATSTGPGTEAFF. The DNA for the CDR3 is TGTGCCACCAGCACAGGCCCCGGGACTGAAGCTTTCTTT. The chain combines TRBV15 with TRBJ1-1, with no clear D. V was cut by 4 bases and J by 5 bases, with 11 bases left in between. CDR1 is LNHNV, CDR2 YYDKDF, per germline (reference sequence). The CDR3 has 13 amino acids.

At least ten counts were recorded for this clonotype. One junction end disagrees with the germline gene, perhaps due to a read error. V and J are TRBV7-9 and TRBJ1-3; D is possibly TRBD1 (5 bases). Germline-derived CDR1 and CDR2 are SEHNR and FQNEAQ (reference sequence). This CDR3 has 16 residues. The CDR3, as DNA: TGTGCCAGCAGCCCCGAGTGGGGCGTATCTGAAAACACCATATATTTT. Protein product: CASSPEWGVSENTIYF.

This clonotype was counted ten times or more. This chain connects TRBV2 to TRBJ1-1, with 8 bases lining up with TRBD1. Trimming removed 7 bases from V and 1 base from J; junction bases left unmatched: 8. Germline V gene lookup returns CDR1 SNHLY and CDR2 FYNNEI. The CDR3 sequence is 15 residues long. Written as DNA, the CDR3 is TGTGCCAGCAAGGAGATTGGGACAGGGAACACTGAAGCTTTCTTT. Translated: CASKEIGTGNTEAFF.

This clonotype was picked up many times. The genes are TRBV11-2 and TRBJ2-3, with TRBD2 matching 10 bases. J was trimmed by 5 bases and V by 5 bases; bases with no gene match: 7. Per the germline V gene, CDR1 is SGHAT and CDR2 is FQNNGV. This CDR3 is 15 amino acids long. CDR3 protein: CASSPSSGGGDTQYF. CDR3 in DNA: TGTGCCAGCAGCCCATCTAGCGGGGGAGGAGATACGCAGTATTTT.

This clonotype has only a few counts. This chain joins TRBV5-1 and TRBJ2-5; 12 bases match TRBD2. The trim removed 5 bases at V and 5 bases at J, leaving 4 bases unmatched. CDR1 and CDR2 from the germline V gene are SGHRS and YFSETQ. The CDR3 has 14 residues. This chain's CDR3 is CASSRTSGDETQYF. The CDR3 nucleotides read TGCGCCAGCAGTAGGACTAGCGGGGATGAGACCCAGTACTTC.

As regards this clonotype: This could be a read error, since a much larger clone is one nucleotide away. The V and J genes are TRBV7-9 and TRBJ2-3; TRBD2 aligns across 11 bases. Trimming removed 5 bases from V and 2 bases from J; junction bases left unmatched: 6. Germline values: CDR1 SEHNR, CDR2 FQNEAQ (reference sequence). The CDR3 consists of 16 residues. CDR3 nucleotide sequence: TGTGCCAGCAGCAACAGACTAGCGGGGCACACAGATACGCAGTATTTT. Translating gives CASSNRLAGHTDTQYF.

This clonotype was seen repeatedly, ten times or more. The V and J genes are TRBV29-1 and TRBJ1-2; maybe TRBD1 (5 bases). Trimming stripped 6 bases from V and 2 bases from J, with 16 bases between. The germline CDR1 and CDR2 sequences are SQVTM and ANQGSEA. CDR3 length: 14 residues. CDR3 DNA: TGCAGCGTGGCCCTCTCGGGGGGGAACTATGGCTACACCTTC. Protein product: CSVALSGGNYGYTF.

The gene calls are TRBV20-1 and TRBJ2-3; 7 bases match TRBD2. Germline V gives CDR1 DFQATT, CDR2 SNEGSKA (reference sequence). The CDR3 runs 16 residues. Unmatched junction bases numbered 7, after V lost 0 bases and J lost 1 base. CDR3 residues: CSARDPAGRGTDTQYF. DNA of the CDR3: TGCAGTGCTAGAGACCCGGCGGGGAGGGGCACAGATACGCAGTATTTT.

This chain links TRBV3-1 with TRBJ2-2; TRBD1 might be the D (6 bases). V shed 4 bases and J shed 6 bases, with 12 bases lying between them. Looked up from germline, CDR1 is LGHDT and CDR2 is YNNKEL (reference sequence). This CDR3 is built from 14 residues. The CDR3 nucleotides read TGTGCCAGCAGCCCAACAGGGAATCCCGGGGAGCTGTTTTTT. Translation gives CASSPTGNPGELFF.

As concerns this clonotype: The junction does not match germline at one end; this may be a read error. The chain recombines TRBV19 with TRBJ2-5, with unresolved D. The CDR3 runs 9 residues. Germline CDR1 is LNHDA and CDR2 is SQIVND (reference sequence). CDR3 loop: CARRSTRYF. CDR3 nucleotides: TGTGCCAGGCGGTCTACCCGGTACTTC.

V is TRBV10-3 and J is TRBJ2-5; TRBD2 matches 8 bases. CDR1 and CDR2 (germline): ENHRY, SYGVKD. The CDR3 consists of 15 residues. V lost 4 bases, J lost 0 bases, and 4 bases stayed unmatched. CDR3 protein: CAISAAGGYQETQYF. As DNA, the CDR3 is TGTGCCATCAGTGCCGCGGGGGGATACCAAGAGACCCAGTACTTC.

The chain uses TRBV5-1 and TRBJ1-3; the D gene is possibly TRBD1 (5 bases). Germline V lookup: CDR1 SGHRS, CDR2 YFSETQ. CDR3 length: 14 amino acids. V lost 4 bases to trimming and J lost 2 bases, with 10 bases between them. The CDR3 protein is CASSRDSPGNTIYF. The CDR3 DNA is TGCGCCAGCAGCCGCGACAGTCCTGGAAACACCATATATTTT.

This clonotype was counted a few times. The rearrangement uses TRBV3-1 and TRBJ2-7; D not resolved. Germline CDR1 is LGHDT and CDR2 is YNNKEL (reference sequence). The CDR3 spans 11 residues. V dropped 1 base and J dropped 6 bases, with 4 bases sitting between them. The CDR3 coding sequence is TGTGCCAGCAGCCAAGGGCTCGAGCAGTACTTC. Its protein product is CASSQGLEQYF.

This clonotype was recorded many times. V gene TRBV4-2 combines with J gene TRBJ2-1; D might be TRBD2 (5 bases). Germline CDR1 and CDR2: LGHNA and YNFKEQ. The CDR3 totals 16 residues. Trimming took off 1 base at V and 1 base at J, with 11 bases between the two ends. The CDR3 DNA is TGTGCCAGCAGCCAAGCGAGCAGCGGATCCTACAATGAGCAGTTCTTC. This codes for CASSQASSGSYNEQFF.

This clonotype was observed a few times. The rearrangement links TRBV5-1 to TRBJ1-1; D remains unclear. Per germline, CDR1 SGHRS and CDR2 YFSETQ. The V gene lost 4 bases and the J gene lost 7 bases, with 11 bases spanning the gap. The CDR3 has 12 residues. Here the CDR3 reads CASSPRAGEAFF. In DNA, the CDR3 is TGCGCCAGCAGCCCCCGGGCCGGTGAAGCTTTCTTT.

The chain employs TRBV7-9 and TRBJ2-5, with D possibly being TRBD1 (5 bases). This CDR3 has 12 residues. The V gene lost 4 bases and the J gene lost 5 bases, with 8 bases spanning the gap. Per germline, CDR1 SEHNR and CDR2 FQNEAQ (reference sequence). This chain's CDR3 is CASSYSGETQYF. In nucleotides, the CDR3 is TGTGCCAGCAGCTATTCAGGGGAGACCCAGTACTTC.